This TCR beta chain was recovered during a study of T cells expressing NK-cell markers. About the study: Sequencing covered eight donors, seven HCMV-seropositive and one seronegative. Broader study findings: The HCMV specificity of the expanded NKG2C+ T cell clones stayed unresolved. The study found dominant NKG2C+ clonotypes at about 1.0-7.5% of CD8+ T cells in about 6 donors.

The authors made TCR beta cDNA libraries by 5'RACE template switching. This switching added a universal primer site and UMIs. After re-calling the 5' RACE reads, TCRdb lists one entry per CDR3 protein, DNA absent. The sample shows some 150,000 distinct CDR3 sequences, and 37% sits with its ten largest clones. About this clonotype: Its specificity is unknown.

The sample taken for sequencing was blood T cells: a sorted CD56 or NKG2C T cell subset, CD4+ or CD8+ T cells, or bulk PBMC T cells (not recorded which). This TCR derives from a woman between 45 and 60 years old in good health.

CDR3 sequence: CASSQRLAGYNEQFF. V usage is TRBV3-1 and J usage is TRBJ2-1; TCRdb selects TRBD2, and the lack of DNA leaves this call unchecked. CDR3 length equals 15 residues. Germline CDR1 reads LGHDT; CDR2 reads YNNKEL (reference sequence).